This TCR beta chain was captured by sequencing in a study of T cell repertoires in cytomegalovirus infection. Across the study: HLA-B-restricted CMV epitopes that are well studied were used alongside recently identified HLA-C-restricted ones. TCR beta signatures that were public indicated CMV infection and matching HLA type. The study's findings and limits: Identification of carriers of CMV plus the relevant HLA was performed using cumulative public TCR beta family frequency. The ex vivo response was dominated by HLA-C-restricted CMV-specific TCR beta clonotypes.

TCRdb recomputed calls from the reads with MiXCR, one row per CDR3 protein. The sample has under 200,000 distinct CDR3 sequences; about a fifth are singletons. Notes on this clonotype: Its antigen is as yet unknown.

This CDR3 comprises 14 residues. V was clipped by 7 bases and J by 3 bases; unmatched bases: 6. The germline gives CDR1 KGHDR, CDR2 SFDVKD. This receptor was obtained from a human donor in good health (CMV status not recorded). Some clones in this sample may be carry-over from other donors' samples. The rearrangement joins TRBV24-1 to TRBJ2-3; 7 nucleotides align to TRBD1. Specimen: CD8+ T cells from cultured PBMCs, collected from culture after CMV antigen stimulation. CDR3 coding DNA: TGTGCCACCAGCGACAGGGCAACGACAGATACGCAGTATTTT. Translation: CATSDRATTDTQYF.